Below are 22 T cell receptor beta chains sequenced from a single sample in a study of Graves' ophthalmopathy and Graves' hyperthyroidism (dated by TCRdb to the late 2010s). The run used an Illumina HiSeq 2000. For repertoire sequencing, TCR beta CDR3 regions were amplified from RNA transcripts. A first-round RT-PCR used HTBI primers with the Qiagen OneStep RT-PCR kit, followed by a second-round multiplex PCR, size selection and purification. TCRdb's own reprocessing of the public reads used fastp at Q25 and MiXCR and kept productive beta chains. Each entry merges the rows of one CDR3 protein and shows their most common DNA and genes. The table for this sample lists about 740,000 distinct CDR3 sequences; about 44% of them were counted only once. The leading ten clones occupy 40% to 55% of the sample. The sequenced material came from peripheral blood. These receptors all stem from an adult man with Graves' ophthalmopathy.

This chain uses TRBV11-2 with TRBJ2-3; D possibly uses TRBD1 or TRBD2 (6 bases each). This CDR3 region has 16 residues. Trimming took off 5 bases at V and 3 bases at J, with 18 bases between the two ends. CDR1 and CDR2 from the germline V gene are SGHAT and FQNNGV. DNA of the CDR3: TGTGCCAGCAGCGACCGACAGGCGGGGTTTACAGATACGCAGTATTTT. As protein: CASSDRQAGFTDTQYF. The whole variable domain, filled in from reference TRBV11-2 and TRBJ2-3, reads EAGVAQSPRYKIIEKRQSVAFWCNPISGHATLYWYQQILGQGPKLLIQFQNNGVVDDSQLPKDRFSAERLKGVDSTLKIQPAKLEDSAVYLCASSDRQAGFTDTQYFGPGTRLTVL.

This clonotype was seen a single time. The V call is TRBV7-9, the J call TRBJ1-1; D possibly corresponds to TRBD1 (6 bases). Germline V lookup: CDR1 SEHNR, CDR2 FQNEAQ (reference sequence). This CDR3 is built from 12 residues. The germline V and J ends were trimmed by 11 bases and 4 bases, with 14 bases remaining between them. For the CDR3, the DNA is TGTGCCTGGGACAAGGGGATCACTGAAGCTTTCTTT. Encoded protein: CAWDKGITEAFF.

V usage is TRBV19 and J usage is TRBJ2-2; a possible D gene is TRBD2 (5 bases). Trimming stripped 7 bases from V and 7 bases from J, with 19 bases between. The CDR3 covers 15 residues. The V gene's germline CDR1 is LNHDA and CDR2 SQIVND (reference sequence). This CDR3 reads CASIKSPGLNGELFF. DNA of the CDR3: TGTGCCAGTATCAAATCCCCCGGACTTAACGGGGAGCTGTTTTTT.

This clonotype appeared once. This sequence may be a read error, since a much larger clone differs from it by one base. This sequence joins TRBV20-1 and TRBJ1-1, with a tentative D call TRBD1 (5 bases). This CDR3 has 10 amino acids. CDR1 and CDR2 (germline): DFQATT, SNEGSKA (reference sequence). The V and J ends lost 5 bases and 8 bases respectively, with 9 bases between them. CDR3 amino acids: CSAGAPEAFF. Here the CDR3 DNA reads TGCAGTGCTGGGGCACCCGAAGCTTTCTTT.

The table lists this clonotype with many counts. This chain joins TRBV7-9 and TRBJ2-7, with D hard to call. The V end lost 1 base, the J end lost 0 bases, and 7 bases lay between the germline ends. CDR3 size: 14 residues. Germline values: CDR1 SEHNR, CDR2 FQNEAQ (reference sequence). The CDR3 coding sequence is TGTGCCAGCAGCTTAGGTATCACCTCCTACGAGCAGTACTTC. It is translated as CASSLGITSYEQYF.

Comment on this clonotype: The junction and the germline gene differ at one end; a read error may be behind it. This sequence joins TRBV10-2 and TRBJ2-7; 11 bases align to TRBD1. The better agreement between TRBJ2-5 and the DNA end casts doubt on the J call. The CDR3 has 15 amino acids. Germline-derived CDR1 and CDR2 are WSHSY and SAAADI. CDR3 amino acids: CASRRGQGGEETQYF. The CDR3 nucleotides read TGTGCCAGCAGACGGGGACAGGGGGGAGAAGAGACCCAGTACTTC.

This chain joins TRBV11-2 and TRBJ2-5, with D hard to call. Germline CDR1 and CDR2: SGHAT and FQNNGV. Trimming shortened V by 3 bases and J by 3 bases, and 8 bases separated the two germline ends. This CDR3 comprises 13 residues. The CDR3: CASSFGQKETQYF. The DNA for the CDR3 is TGTGCCAGCAGCTTTGGGCAGAAAGAGACCCAGTACTTC.

V and J are TRBV19 and TRBJ2-7; TRBD1 agrees at 7 bases. The V segment lost 6 bases and the J segment 6 bases; nucleotides outside the gene matches: 32. There are 21 residues in the CDR3. Germline V gene lookup returns CDR1 LNHDA and CDR2 SQIVND (reference sequence). CDR3 sequence (DNA): TGTGCCAGTAGCCAACCTCGAACCTCCGGGACAGCAGCCATCGCCCGTGGCGAGCAGTACTTC. This sequence encodes CASSQPRTSGTAAIARGEQYF.

In its sample, this clonotype was seen a few times. At one of its ends the junction is not consistent with the germline gene, which may arise from a read error. The rearrangement uses TRBV10-3 and TRBJ2-7; D is uncertain. Germline-derived CDR1 and CDR2 are ENHRY and SYGVKD. The length of the CDR3 is 14 residues. The chain's CDR3 is CASSSIGKSYEQYF. Here the CDR3 DNA reads TGTGCCAGCAGTTCTATAGGGAAGTCCTACGAGCAGTACTTC.

The chain employs TRBV2 and TRBJ2-7; D unclear. Looked up from germline, CDR1 is SNHLY and CDR2 is FYNNEI. The CDR3 is 13 amino acids. V dropped 3 bases and J dropped 5 bases, with 11 bases sitting between them. For the CDR3, the DNA is TGTGCCAGCAGTGATCCCAGCTCACACGAGCAGTACTTC. Residues: CASSDPSSHEQYF.

The chain joins TRBV25-1 to TRBJ2-6; 9 positions match TRBD1. This CDR3 has 18 residues. V lost 6 bases to trimming and J lost 2 bases; unmatched junction nucleotides: 11. CDR1 MGHDK and CDR2 SYGVNS come from the germline V gene. Here the CDR3 reads CASSPTTGTGPGANVLTF. Here the CDR3 DNA reads TGTGCCAGCAGCCCCACTACCGGGACAGGGCCTGGGGCCAACGTCCTGACTTTC.

This clonotype was seen many times. CDR3 residues: CASSWEGTQYF. CDR3 DNA sequence: TGTGCCAGCAGCTGGGAAGGGACCCAGTACTTC. The V gene is TRBV7-9, the J gene TRBJ2-5; no definite D call. CDR3 size: 11 residues. Trimming stripped 4 bases from V and 7 bases from J, with 7 bases between. The germline CDR1 and CDR2 sequences are SEHNR and FQNEAQ (reference sequence). Filled out from reference TRBV7-9 and TRBJ2-5, the complete variable domain reads DTGVSQNPRHKITKRGQNVTFRCDPISEHNRLYWYRQTLGQGPEFLTYFQNEAQLEKSRLLSDRFSAERPKGSFSTLEIQRTEQGDSAMYLCASSWEGTQYFGPGTRLLVL.

About this clonotype: One end of the junction is discordant with germline, which a read error may explain. This chain connects TRBV7-2 to TRBJ2-2, with a weak D call TRBD2 (5 bases). Per germline, CDR1 SGHTA and CDR2 FQGNSA. This CDR3 is 12 amino acids long. The CDR3 region has the DNA TGTGCCGGCAGCTTAGAGTACCGGGGGCTGTTTTTT. This gives the protein CAGSLEYRGLFF. Full variable domain (remainder filled in from reference TRBV7-2 and TRBJ2-2): GAGVSQSPSNKVTEKGKDVELRCDPISGHTALYWYRQSLGQGLEFLIYFQGNSAPDKSGLPSDRFSAERTGGSVSTLTIQRTQQEDSAVYLCAGSLEYRGLFFGEGSRLTVL.

Ten or more counts support this clonotype. This rearrangement joins TRBV2 to TRBJ1-4, with a weak D call TRBD1 (5 bases). Germline V gene lookup returns CDR1 SNHLY and CDR2 FYNNEI. Trimming cost V 6 bases and J 8 bases, with 16 bases left between them. The CDR3 is 14 residues long. The DNA for the CDR3 is TGTGCCAGCAGCCCCCGGACGGGGGGGGAAAAACTGTTTTTT. Translated, it gives CASSPRTGGEKLFF.

The chain carries TRBV20-1 and TRBJ2-5, with 9 bases matching TRBD2. With 0 bases clipped from V and 1 base from J, the junction kept 9 bases outside the gene matches. CDR3 length equals 17 residues. Germline V gives CDR1 DFQATT, CDR2 SNEGSKA (reference sequence). The CDR3 DNA reads as TGCAGTGCTAGAGAGCGTCTAGCGGGGATGACCCAAGAGACCCAGTACTTC. It codes for CSARERLAGMTQETQYF.

The CDR3 loop is CASSFAAPTPYEQYF. CDR3 bases: TGTGCCAGCAGTTTCGCAGCGCCAACCCCCTACGAGCAGTACTTC. The chain has TRBV9 and TRBJ2-7, with D uncertain. This CDR3 comprises 15 residues. CDR1 SGDLS and CDR2 YYNGEE come from the germline V gene. V lost 5 bases to trimming and J lost 2 bases, with 17 bases between them.

This clonotype came up a few times. The chain links TRBV7-8 to TRBJ2-5; no definite D call. Germline V gene sequence: CDR1 SGHVS, CDR2 FQNEAQ. This CDR3 has 15 residues. Trimming removed 5 bases from V and 1 base from J, with 14 bases in between. Here the CDR3 reads CASSPPPALQETQYF. The CDR3 nucleotides are TGTGCCAGCAGCCCACCACCGGCACTCCAAGAGACCCAGTACTTC.

This clonotype was observed many times. J is TRBJ2-5 and V is TRBV7-2; no definite D call. The CDR3 spans 11 residues. V lost 2 bases and J lost 7, with 5 bases in between. Germline lookup yields CDR1 SGHTA and CDR2 FQGNSA. In nucleotides, the CDR3 is TGTGCCAGCAGCTTAAGTAGGACCCAGTACTTC. Protein: CASSLSRTQYF.

Only a few counts were recorded for this clonotype. The chain joins TRBV29-1 to TRBJ2-7, with D perhaps matching TRBD2 (6 bases). Germline CDR1 reads SQVTM; CDR2 reads ANQGSEA. This CDR3 contains 16 residues. V lost 1 base and J 4 bases, leaving 20 bases between the germline ends. For the CDR3, the DNA is TGCAGCGTTGAAGGCGGGGTGGGACCGACCCCATACGAGCAGTACTTC. It specifies CSVEGGVGPTPYEQYF.

The chain employs TRBV27 and TRBJ1-1; the D gene is possibly TRBD1 (5 bases). Trimming took off 8 bases at V and 4 bases at J, with 14 bases between the two ends. The CDR3 is made up of 13 amino acids. Per germline, CDR1 MNHEY and CDR2 SMNVEV (reference sequence). The CDR3 region is CASRPGGITEAFF. CDR3 sequence (DNA): TGTGCCAGCCGACCGGGGGGGATCACTGAAGCTTTCTTT.

The rearrangement uses TRBV11-2 and TRBJ2-5; 11 bases map to TRBD1. This CDR3 region has 15 residues. V was clipped by 7 bases and J by 4 bases; unmatched bases: 8. The germline V gene encodes CDR1 SGHAT and CDR2 FQNNGV. CDR3 sequence: CASNSPGTGGETQYF. CDR3 bases: TGTGCCAGCAACAGTCCCGGGACAGGGGGAGAGACCCAGTACTTC.

The sample holds many counts of this clonotype. The genes are TRBV7-7 and TRBJ1-5; D is possibly TRBD1 (5 bases). The CDR3 covers 17 residues. Between the trimmed V and J ends, which lost 1 base and 5 bases, there was a span of 18 bases. Germline V gives CDR1 SSHAT, CDR2 FNYEAQ (reference sequence). CDR3 bases: TGTGCCAGCAGCTTAGAGTTAATTGGCAGGGCCGATCAGCCCCAGCATTTT. Encoded protein: CASSLELIGRADQPQHF.